The 2 T cell receptor beta chains below were found in one sample sequenced in a study of cytomegalovirus exposure and HLA in healthy donors. The PCR made use of 60 Vbeta and 13 Jbeta primers. Assay used: immunoSEQ multiplex PCR; TCRdb lists only in-frame clones, some missing. The sample contains 55,000 to 80,000 clones, roughly 85% of which appear only once. The sequenced sample consisted of PBMCs. Receptors were obtained from a female donor in good health and CMV-seronegative.

The rearrangement uses TRBV19 and TRBJ1-2; D might be TRBD1 (6 bases). The CDR3 has 15 residues. Trimming cost V 1 base and J 3 bases, with 12 bases left between them. Germline CDR1 and CDR2: LNHDA and SQIVND (reference sequence). CDR3 coding DNA: TGTGCCAGTAGTATAGCCGGGACACCTTACTATGGCTACACCTTC. This codes for CASSIAGTPYYGYTF.

The genes are TRBV21-1 and TRBJ2-5; TRBD2 is the table's D call, not checked against the DNA. TRBV21-1 is given as a pseudogene. This CDR3 is 16 amino acids long. CDR3 residues: CASSKNSGGHQETQYF. The CDR3 region has the DNA TGTGCCAGCAGCAAAAATAGCGGGGGGCACCAAGAGACCCAGTACTTC.